This is a list of T cell receptor beta chains from one sample in a study of shared clonotypes between healthy human individuals. Data came from immunoSEQ multiplex PCR; TCRdb stores just in-frame clones and leaves some out. Of 1.5 million to 2.5 million clones listed, approximately 95% are singletons. The sequenced sample was naive CD8+ T cells sorted from blood. The receptors come from a man younger than 35 in good health. CDR3s include the opening cysteine and the closing phenylalanine or tryptophan. A D gene is named only where the DNA matches it firmly. A clone size is listed for some rows: how often the clone was seen (once, few, many), or a class if it is expanded.

v_gene	abundance	j_gene	d_gene	CDR3aa	CDR3nt
TRBV6-6	-	TRBJ1-1	-	CASRRSTEAFF	TGTGCCAGCAGGAGGTCCACTGAAGCTTTCTTT
TRBV28	-	TRBJ1-2	TRBD1	CASSLGTGTNYGYTF	TGTGCCAGCAGTTTAGGGACAGGGACTAACTATGGCTACACCTTC
TRBV2	-	TRBJ1-6	-	CAIGRGAHSPLHF	TGTGCCATCGGGAGGGGGGCCCATTCACCCCTCCACTTT
TRBV11-2	-	TRBJ2-3	-	CASSFWTPGDTQYF	TGTGCCAGCAGCTTTTGGACCCCGGGGGATACGCAGTATTTT
TRBV4-3	-	TRBJ1-1	-	CASRQTWGMNTEAFF	TGCGCCAGCCGGCAAACCTGGGGAATGAACACTGAAGCTTTCTTT
TRBV10-3	-	TRBJ1-2	-	CAISPGLFSGYTF	TGTGCCATCAGTCCGGGACTCTTCAGCGGCTACACCTTC
TRBV9	-	TRBJ2-7	TRBD2	CASSPSSGSSYEQYF	TGTGCCAGCAGCCCCAGTAGCGGGAGTTCCTACGAGCAGTACTTC
TRBV30	once	TRBJ1-3	-	CAWSVLTGNTIYF	TGTGCCTGGAGTGTACTAACCGGAAACACCATATATTTT
TRBV2	-	TRBJ2-1	-	CASIDPSEYNEQFF	TGTGCCAGCATCGACCCTTCGGAGTACAATGAGCAGTTCTTC
TRBV11-2	-	TRBJ1-2	-	CASSFGTSYYGYTF	TGTGCCAGCAGCTTCGGGACTTCTTACTATGGCTACACCTTC
TRBV7-8	-	TRBJ2-5	-	CASSLWGPETQYF	TGTGCCAGCAGCTTATGGGGTCCGGAGACCCAGTACTTC
TRBV11-2	once	TRBJ2-7	-	CASREDGTGHYEQYF	TGTGCCAGCAGGGAAGACGGGACCGGTCACTACGAGCAGTACTTC
TRBV5-1	-	TRBJ2-7	TRBD2	CASSLSSGASYEQYF	TGCGCCAGCAGCTTGTCTAGCGGGGCCTCCTACGAGCAGTACTTC
TRBV9	-	TRBJ2-7	TRBD1	CASSVGSGGQSIRGQYF	TGTGCCAGCAGCGTAGGTTCTGGGGGACAGTCGATCCGGGGGCAGTACTTC
TRBV7-2	-	TRBJ2-3	-	CASSSPLDSTDTQYF	TGTGCCAGCAGCTCCCCGCTCGACAGCACAGATACGCAGTATTTT
TRBV10-3	-	TRBJ1-2	-	CAISEGGLGYTF	TGTGCCATCAGTGAAGGGGGGCTGGGCTACACCTTC
TRBV7-6	-	TRBJ1-1	-	CASSLVAENTEAFF	TGTGCCAGCAGCTTAGTTGCAGAGAACACTGAAGCTTTCTTT
TRBV19	-	TRBJ2-7	TRBD1	CASSKTIQGVGYEQYF	TGTGCCAGTAGTAAAACAATACAGGGGGTCGGCTACGAGCAGTACTTC
TRBV5-1	once	TRBJ2-7	-	CASSLGRQGVYEQYF	TGCGCCAGCAGCTTGGGGCGCCAGGGAGTCTACGAGCAGTACTTC
TRBV5-1	-	TRBJ2-2	-	CASSFLWEGADGELFF	TGCGCCAGCAGCTTCCTGTGGGAGGGGGCTGACGGGGAGCTGTTTTTT
TRBV9	-	TRBJ2-1	TRBD2	CASTEGTSPYNEQFF	TGTGCCAGCACCGAAGGGACTAGCCCGTACAATGAGCAGTTCTTC
TRBV11-2	-	TRBJ1-1	TRBD1	CASSLDRAGGPNTEAFF	TGTGCCAGCAGCTTAGATCGGGCAGGGGGACCGAACACTGAAGCTTTCTTT
TRBV30	-	TRBJ2-2	TRBD1	CAWSWRQGGSHTGELFF	TGTGCCTGGAGTTGGAGACAGGGGGGTTCTCACACCGGGGAGCTGTTTTTT
TRBV7-6	-	TRBJ2-3	-	CASSPGTVRDTQYF	TGTGCCAGCAGTCCAGGGACGGTGAGAGATACGCAGTATTTT
TRBV29-1	-	TRBJ1-2	TRBD1	CSVEDQLQGGGSTF	TGCAGCGTTGAAGATCAACTACAGGGGGGTGGCTCCACCTTC
TRBV30	-	TRBJ2-5	TRBD1	CAWTPGQSGETQYF	TGTGCCTGGACCCCGGGACAGTCGGGAGAGACCCAGTACTTC
TRBV6-6	-	TRBJ2-7	-	CASSSTGPPNEQYF	TGTGCCAGCAGTTCGACCGGGCCTCCCAACGAGCAGTACTTC
TRBV4-3	-	TRBJ1-1	-	CASSQGGNTEAFF	TGCGCCAGCAGCCAAGGAGGGAACACTGAAGCTTTCTTT
TRBV4-1	-	TRBJ2-1	TRBD2	CASSQEGVVSGGANEQFF	TGCGCCAGCAGCCAAGAAGGGGTGGTGAGCGGGGGGGCCAATGAGCAGTTCTTC
TRBV6-5	-	TRBJ2-2	-	CASSNVNSNTGELFF	TGTGCCAGCAGCAACGTCAATTCGAACACCGGGGAGCTGTTTTTT
TRBV5-4	few	TRBJ1-1	-	CASSLGATEAFF	TGTGCCAGCAGCTTGGGTGCCACTGAAGCTTTCTTT
TRBV25-1	-	TRBJ2-3	-	CASSVSVSSTDTQYF	TGTGCCAGCAGTGTTTCGGTCTCTAGCACAGATACGCAGTATTTT
TRBV9	-	TRBJ2-7	-	CASSVDGLGYEQYF	TGTGCCAGCAGCGTAGATGGGCTAGGCTACGAGCAGTACTTC
TRBV27	-	TRBJ2-3	-	CASSPTGPQGDTQYF	TGTGCCAGCAGCCCAACAGGACCCCAAGGAGATACGCAGTATTTT
TRBV29-1	-	TRBJ2-5	TRBD2	CSWEGNQETQYF	TGCAGTTGGGAGGGAAACCAAGAGACCCAGTACTTC
TRBV18	-	TRBJ2-7	-	CASSPVKGNQRSTYEQYF	TGTGCCAGCTCACCAGTGAAGGGGAACCAAAGGTCTACCTACGAGCAGTACTTC
TRBV11-2	-	TRBJ2-1	TRBD1	CASSLGFGTGSYNEQFF	TGTGCCAGCAGCTTAGGGTTTGGGACAGGTTCCTACAATGAGCAGTTCTTC
TRBV11-2	-	TRBJ2-2	TRBD2	CASSFGLAFNGELFF	TGTGCCAGCAGCTTCGGACTAGCGTTCAACGGGGAGCTGTTTTTT
TRBV9	-	TRBJ2-2	-	CASSVVRGELFF	TGTGCCAGCAGCGTAGTTAGGGGGGAGCTGTTTTTT
TRBV2	-	TRBJ2-1	-	CASSDSNEQFF	TGTGCCAGCAGTGACTCCAATGAGCAGTTCTTC
TRBV27	once	TRBJ2-7	TRBD1	CASSWAPGQGLREQYF	TGTGCCAGCAGTTGGGCCCCCGGACAGGGCCTTCGGGAGCAGTACTTC
TRBV7-9	-	TRBJ2-6	TRBD1	CASSARTGSNVLTF	TGTGCCAGCAGCGCCCGGACAGGGTCCAACGTCCTGACTTTC
TRBV7-2	-	TRBJ1-1	-	CASSLDIMGAFF	TGTGCCAGCAGCTTAGATATTATGGGGGCTTTCTTT
TRBV7-3	-	TRBJ1-1	-	CASSLTGKGPEAFF	TGTGCCAGCAGCTTAACAGGGAAGGGGCCTGAAGCTTTCTTT
TRBV2	-	TRBJ2-7	-	CASNSESSYEQYF	TGTGCCAGCAACTCGGAGAGCTCCTACGAGCAGTACTTC
TRBV21-1	-	TRBJ2-2	-	CASVRAVTGELFF	TGTGCCAGCGTTCGGGCAGTCACCGGGGAGCTGTTTTTT
TRBV7-9	-	TRBJ2-7	TRBD1	CASITDRDEQYF	TGTGCCAGCATCACCGACAGGGACGAGCAGTACTTC
TRBV2	-	TRBJ2-7	-	CASSLAALGFYEQYF	TGTGCCAGCAGTTTGGCGGCTCTCGGATTCTACGAGCAGTACTTC
TRBV7-3	-	TRBJ2-1	-	CASSQGRLDEQFF	TGTGCCAGCAGCCAGGGACGCCTGGATGAGCAGTTCTTC
TRBV18	-	TRBJ2-7	-	CASSPPAGKGSYEQYF	TGTGCCAGCTCACCACCGGCGGGCAAGGGTTCCTACGAGCAGTACTTC